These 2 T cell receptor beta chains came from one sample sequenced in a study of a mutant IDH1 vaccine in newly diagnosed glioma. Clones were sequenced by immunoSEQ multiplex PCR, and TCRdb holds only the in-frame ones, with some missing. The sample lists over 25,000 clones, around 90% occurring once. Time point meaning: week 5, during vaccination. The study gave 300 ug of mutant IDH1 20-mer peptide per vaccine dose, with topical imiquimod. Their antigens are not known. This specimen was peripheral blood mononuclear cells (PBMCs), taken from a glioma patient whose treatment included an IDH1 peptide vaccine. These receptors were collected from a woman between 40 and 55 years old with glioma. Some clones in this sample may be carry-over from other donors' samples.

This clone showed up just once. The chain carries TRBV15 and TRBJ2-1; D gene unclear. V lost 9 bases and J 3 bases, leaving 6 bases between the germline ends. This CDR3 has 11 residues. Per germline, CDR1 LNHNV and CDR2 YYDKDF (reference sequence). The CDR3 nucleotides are TGTGCCACAAGAAGCTACAATGAGCAGTTCTTC. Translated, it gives CATRSYNEQFF.

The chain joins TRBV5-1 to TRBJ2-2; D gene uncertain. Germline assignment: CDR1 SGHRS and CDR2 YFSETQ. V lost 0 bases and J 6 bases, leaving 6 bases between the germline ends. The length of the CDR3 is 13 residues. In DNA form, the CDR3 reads TGCGCCAGCAGCTTGGAGGGCGCCGGGGAGCTGTTTTTT. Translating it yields CASSLEGAGELFF.